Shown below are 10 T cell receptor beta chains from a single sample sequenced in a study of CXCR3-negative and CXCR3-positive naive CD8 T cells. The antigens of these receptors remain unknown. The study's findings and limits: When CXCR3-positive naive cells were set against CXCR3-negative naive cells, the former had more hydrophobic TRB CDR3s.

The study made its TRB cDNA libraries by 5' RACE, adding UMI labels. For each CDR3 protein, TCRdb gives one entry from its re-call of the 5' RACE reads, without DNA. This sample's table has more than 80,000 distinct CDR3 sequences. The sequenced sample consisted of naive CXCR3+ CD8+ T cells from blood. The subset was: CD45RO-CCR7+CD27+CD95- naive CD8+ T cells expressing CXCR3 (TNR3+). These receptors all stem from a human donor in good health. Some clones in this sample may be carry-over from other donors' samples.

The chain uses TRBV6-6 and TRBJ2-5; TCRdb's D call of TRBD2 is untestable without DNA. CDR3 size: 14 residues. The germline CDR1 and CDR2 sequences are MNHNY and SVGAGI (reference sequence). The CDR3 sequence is CASRVQRNKETQYF.

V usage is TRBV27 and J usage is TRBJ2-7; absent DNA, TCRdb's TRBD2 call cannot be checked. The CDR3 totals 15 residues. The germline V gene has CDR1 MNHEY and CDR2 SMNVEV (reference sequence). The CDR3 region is CASSLEAGLTYEQYF.

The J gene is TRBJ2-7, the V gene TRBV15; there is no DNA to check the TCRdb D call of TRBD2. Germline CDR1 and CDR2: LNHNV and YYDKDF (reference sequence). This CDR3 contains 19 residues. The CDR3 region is CATSRDGAGTSGRSYEQYF.

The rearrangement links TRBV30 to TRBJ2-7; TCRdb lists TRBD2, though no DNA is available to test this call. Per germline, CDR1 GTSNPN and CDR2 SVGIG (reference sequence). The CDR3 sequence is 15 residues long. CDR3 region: CAWTPSASGSYEQYF.

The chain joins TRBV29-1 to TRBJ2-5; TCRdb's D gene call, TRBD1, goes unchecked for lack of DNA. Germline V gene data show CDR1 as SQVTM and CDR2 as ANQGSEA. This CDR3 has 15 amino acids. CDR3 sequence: CSVDADRATQETQYF.

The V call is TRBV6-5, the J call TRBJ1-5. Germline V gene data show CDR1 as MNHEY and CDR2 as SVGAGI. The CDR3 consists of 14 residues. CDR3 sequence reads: CASSPASSNQPQHF.

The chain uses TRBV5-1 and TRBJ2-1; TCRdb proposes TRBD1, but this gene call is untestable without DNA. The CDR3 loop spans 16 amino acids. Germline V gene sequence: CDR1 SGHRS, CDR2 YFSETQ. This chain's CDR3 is CASSLGHRDRGYEQFF.

This CDR3 is CASSSGQYQPQHF. The rearrangement joins TRBV7-6 to TRBJ1-5; TCRdb calls TRBD1, which cannot be checked without DNA. This CDR3 spans 13 amino acids. Germline CDR1 SGHVS, CDR2 FNYEAQ.

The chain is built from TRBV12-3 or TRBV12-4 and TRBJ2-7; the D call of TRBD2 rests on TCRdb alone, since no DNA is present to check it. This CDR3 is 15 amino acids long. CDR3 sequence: CASSLRGPSSYEQYF.

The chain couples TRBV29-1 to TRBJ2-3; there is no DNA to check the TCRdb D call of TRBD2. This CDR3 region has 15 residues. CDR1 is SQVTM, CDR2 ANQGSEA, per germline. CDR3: CSVEDIRGSTDTQYF.